The clone carrying this T cell receptor (beta chain) was observed many times. Its antigen is as yet unknown. These data come from a study of T-cell reconstitution after alpha-beta-depleted transplantation in children. Findings and limits, study-wide: Where alpha-beta T cells came from about two months after transplant was reportedly several hundred expanded graft clones.

The CDR3 is made up of 15 amino acids. Deletions cut 0 bases from V and 2 bases from J, with 10 bases between. Germline lookup yields CDR1 SGHVS and CDR2 FQNEAQ. Construction of the TCRbeta library involved unique molecular identifiers. TCRdb called the PCR reads again in MiXCR, with one record for every CDR3 protein. This sample has 200,000 or so distinct CDR3 sequences, with about 6.6% found just once. The source material was PBMCs, sampled before TCRalphabeta/CD19-depleted stem cell transplant. This sequence was found in a boy between 2 and 10 years old with acute lymphoblastic leukemia, due to receive a stem cell transplant. The chain joins TRBV7-8 to TRBJ2-5; D gene unclear. Here the CDR3 DNA reads TGTGCCAGCAGCTTAGCCTGGACCTTACAAGAGACCCAGTACTTC. Its protein is CASSLAWTLQETQYF. The full variable domain, in which reference TRBV7-8 and TRBJ2-5 provide the parts outside the CDR3, is GAGVSQSPRYKVAKRGQDVALRCDPISGHVSLFWYQQALGQGPEFLTYFQNEAQLDKSGLPSDRFFAERPEGSVSTLKIQRTQQEDSAVYLCASSLAWTLQETQYFGPGTRLLVL.